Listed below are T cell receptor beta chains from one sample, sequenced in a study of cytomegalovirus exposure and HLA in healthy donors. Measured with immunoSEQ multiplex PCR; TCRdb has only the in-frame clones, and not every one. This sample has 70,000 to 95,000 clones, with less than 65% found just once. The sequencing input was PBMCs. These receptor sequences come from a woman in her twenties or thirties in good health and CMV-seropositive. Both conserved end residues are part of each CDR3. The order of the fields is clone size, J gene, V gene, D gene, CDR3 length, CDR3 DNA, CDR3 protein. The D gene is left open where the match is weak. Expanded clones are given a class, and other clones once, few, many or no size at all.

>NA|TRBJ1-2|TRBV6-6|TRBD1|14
TGTGCCAGCAGTTACGGGGGACAGAAATATGGCTACACCTTC
CASSYGGQKYGYTF
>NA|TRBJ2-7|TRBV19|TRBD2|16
TGTGCCAGTAGTGGAAGCGGGACTCCTGAGGTTGCCGAGCAGTACTTC
CASSGSGTPEVAEQYF
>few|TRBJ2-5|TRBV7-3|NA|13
TGTGCCAGCAGACACAGCAACCAAGAGACCCAGTACTTC
CASRHSNQETQYF
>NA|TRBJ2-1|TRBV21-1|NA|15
TGTGCCAGCAGCAAAGCTCCGGGACTAGCTTTGGAGCAGTTCTTC
CASSKAPGLALEQFF
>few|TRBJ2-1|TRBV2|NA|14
TGTGCCAGCAGTGCCCAGGGTGGAAGCAATGAGCAGTTCTTC
CASSAQGGSNEQFF
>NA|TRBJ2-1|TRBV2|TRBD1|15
TGTGCCAGCAGTGGGGACAGGGGGTCCTACAATGAGCAGTTCTTC
CASSGDRGSYNEQFF
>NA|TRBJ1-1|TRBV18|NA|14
TGTGCCAGCTCACTAGATACTAAGAACACTGAAGCTTTCTTT
CASSLDTKNTEAFF
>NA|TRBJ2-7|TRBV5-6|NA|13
TGTGCCAGCAGAGAATCTCCCACGGGGGAGCAGTACTTC
CASRESPTGEQYF
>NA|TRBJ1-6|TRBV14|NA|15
TGTGCCAGCAGCCCCACCTCGGAGGGGAATTCACCCCTCCACTTT
CASSPTSEGNSPLHF
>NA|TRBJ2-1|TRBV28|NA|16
TGTGCCAGCAGTAAGTCCAGGGGAAGGGGATACAATGAGCAGTTCTTC
CASSKSRGRGYNEQFF
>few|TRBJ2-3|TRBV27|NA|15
TGTGCCAGCAGTATACCGGGGGGCAACACAGATACGCAGTATTTT
CASSIPGGNTDTQYF
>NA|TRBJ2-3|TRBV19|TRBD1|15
TGTGCCAGTAGTCCACAGACAGGGAGCACAGATACGCAGTATTTT
CASSPQTGSTDTQYF
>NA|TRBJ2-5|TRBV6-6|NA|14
TGTGCCAGCAGTTACGGGCAGGGCCAAGAGACCCAGTACTTC
CASSYGQGQETQYF
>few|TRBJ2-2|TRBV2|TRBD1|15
TGTGCCAGCAGAAGTTGGGACAGGATGGACGGGGAGCTGTTTTTT
CASRSWDRMDGELFF
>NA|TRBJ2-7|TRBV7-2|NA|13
TGTGCCAGCAGCTTCTATCGCACCTACGAGCAGTACTTC
CASSFYRTYEQYF
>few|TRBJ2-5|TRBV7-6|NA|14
TGTGCCAGCAGCCCAAGACCCACGGGGGAGACCCAGTACTTC
CASSPRPTGETQYF
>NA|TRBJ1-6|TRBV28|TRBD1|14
TGTGCCGCCCACTACAGGGGTTCCAATTCACCCCTCCACTTT
CAAHYRGSNSPLHF
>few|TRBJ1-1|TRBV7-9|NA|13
TGTGCCAGCAGCCAACAGGGAGCCACTGAAGCTTTCTTT
CASSQQGATEAFF
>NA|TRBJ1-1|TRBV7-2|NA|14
TGTGCCAGCAGCTTGGGGGACTTGAACACTGAAGCTTTCTTT
CASSLGDLNTEAFF
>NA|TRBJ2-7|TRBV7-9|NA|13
TGTGCCAGCAGCCCCCCAGGGGGGTACGAGCAGTACTTC
CASSPPGGYEQYF
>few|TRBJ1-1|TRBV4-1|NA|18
TGCGCCAGCAGCCAAGATTGGGGGGCAGGGGAGGGAAACACTGAAGCTTTCTTT
CASSQDWGAGEGNTEAFF
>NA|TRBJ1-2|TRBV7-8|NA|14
TGTGCCAGCAGCCTACGGGCGGGAAGGTGCGCCTACACCTTC
CASSLRAGRCAYTF
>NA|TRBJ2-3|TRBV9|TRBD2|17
TGTGCCAGCAGCGCTCCCACCCAAGCGGGGGGACCAGATACGCAGTATTTT
CASSAPTQAGGPDTQYF
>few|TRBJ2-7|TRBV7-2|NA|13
TGTGCCAGCACCTGGTCGGGTCCCTACGAGCAGTACTTC
CASTWSGPYEQYF
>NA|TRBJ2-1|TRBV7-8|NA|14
TGTGCCAGCAGCGACCGGACAGTTAACAATGAGCAGTTCTTC
CASSDRTVNNEQFF
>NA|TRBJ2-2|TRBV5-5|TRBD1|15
TGTGCCAGCAGCTCGGGACAGGGAGTCACCGGGGAGCTGTTTTTT
CASSSGQGVTGELFF
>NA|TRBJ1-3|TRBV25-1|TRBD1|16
TGTGCCAGCAGTGAATCCCGGACAGGTCCTGAAAACACCATATATTTT
CASSESRTGPENTIYF
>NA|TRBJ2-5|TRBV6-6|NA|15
TGTGCCAGCAGTTACCCCGGCCCCCGGGAGGAGACCCAGTACTTC
CASSYPGPREETQYF
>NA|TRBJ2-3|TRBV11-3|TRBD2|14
TGTGCCAGCAGCTATAGGGAGGGAAGCGATCGCCAGTATTTT
CASSYREGSDRQYF
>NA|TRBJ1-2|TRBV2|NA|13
TGTGCCAGCACGAGACAGCGAAACTATGGCTACACCTTC
CASTRQRNYGYTF
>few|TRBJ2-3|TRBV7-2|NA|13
TGTGCCAGCAGCTTTGTCTATACAGATACGCAGTATTTT
CASSFVYTDTQYF
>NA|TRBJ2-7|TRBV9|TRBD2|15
TGTGCCAGCAGCGTAGGCCTAGCGGGATCCTACGAGCAGTACTTC
CASSVGLAGSYEQYF
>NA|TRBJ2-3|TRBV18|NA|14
TGTGCCAGCTCAAAAGGGACTTCGCCAGATACGCAGTATTTT
CASSKGTSPDTQYF
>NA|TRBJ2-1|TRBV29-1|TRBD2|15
TGCAGCGTTCCTAGCGGGGGGTTGTCTAGGAATGAGCAGTTCTTC
CSVPSGGLSRNEQFF
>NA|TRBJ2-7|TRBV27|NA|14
TGTGCCAGCAGTTTATCGATGGGACTCCTAGAGCAGTACTTC
CASSLSMGLLEQYF
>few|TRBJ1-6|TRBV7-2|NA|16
TGTGCCATACTTAACCATGGGGAGGGATTCAATTCACCCCTCCACTTT
CAILNHGEGFNSPLHF
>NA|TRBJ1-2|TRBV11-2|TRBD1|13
TGTGCCAGCAGCTTAGGGACAGGACAGGGCTACACCTTC
CASSLGTGQGYTF
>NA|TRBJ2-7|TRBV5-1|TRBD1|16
TGCGCCAGCAGCGCAGGGACAGACTTCCGATCCTACGAGCAGTACTTC
CASSAGTDFRSYEQYF